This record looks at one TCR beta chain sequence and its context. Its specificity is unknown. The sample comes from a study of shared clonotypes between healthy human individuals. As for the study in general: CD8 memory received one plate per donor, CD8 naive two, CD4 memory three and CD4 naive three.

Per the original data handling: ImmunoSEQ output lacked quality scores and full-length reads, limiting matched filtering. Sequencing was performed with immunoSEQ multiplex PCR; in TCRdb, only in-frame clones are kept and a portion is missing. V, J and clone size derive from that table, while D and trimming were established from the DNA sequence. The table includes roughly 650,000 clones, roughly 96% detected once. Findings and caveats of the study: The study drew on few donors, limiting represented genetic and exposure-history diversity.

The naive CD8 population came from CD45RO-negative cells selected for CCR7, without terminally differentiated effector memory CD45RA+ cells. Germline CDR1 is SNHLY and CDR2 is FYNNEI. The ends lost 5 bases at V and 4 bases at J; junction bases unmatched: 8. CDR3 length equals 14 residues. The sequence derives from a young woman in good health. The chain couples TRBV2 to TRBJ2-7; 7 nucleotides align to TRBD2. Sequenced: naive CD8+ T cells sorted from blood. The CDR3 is CASSTTSRYYEQYF. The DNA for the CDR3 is TGTGCCAGCAGTACGACTAGCAGATATTACGAGCAGTACTTC.